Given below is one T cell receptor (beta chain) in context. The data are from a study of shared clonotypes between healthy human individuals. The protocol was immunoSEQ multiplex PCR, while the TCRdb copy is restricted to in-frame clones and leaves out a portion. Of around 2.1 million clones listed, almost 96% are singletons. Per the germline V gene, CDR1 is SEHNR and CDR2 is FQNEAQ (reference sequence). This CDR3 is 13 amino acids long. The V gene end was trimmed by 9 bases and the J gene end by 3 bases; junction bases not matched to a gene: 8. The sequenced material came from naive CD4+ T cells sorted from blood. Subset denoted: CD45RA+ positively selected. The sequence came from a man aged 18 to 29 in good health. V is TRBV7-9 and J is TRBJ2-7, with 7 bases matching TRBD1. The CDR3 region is CARGTVFLYEQYF. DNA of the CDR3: TGTGCCAGGGGGACAGTGTTTCTCTACGAGCAGTACTTC.